The 22 T cell receptor beta chains presented below share a single source sample, sequenced in a study of blood T cell repertoires in COVID-19. TCRdb keeps only in-frame clones here, not all; method: immunoSEQ multiplex PCR. This table holds some 300,000 clones, 80% to 90% found once. The sample taken for sequencing was PBMCs or T cells enriched from blood (not recorded which). These receptors all stem from a man aged 30 to 45 who had recovered from COVID-19.

V and J are TRBV24-1 and TRBJ1-5; D might be TRBD1 (5 bases). The length of the CDR3 is 13 residues. Germline CDR1 and CDR2: KGHDR and SFDVKD. Trimming removed 5 bases from V and 4 bases from J, with 8 bases in between. The CDR3 region is CATSVGLNQPQHF. The CDR3 nucleotides read TGTGCCACCAGTGTGGGGCTTAATCAGCCCCAGCATTTT.

The sample holds one count of this clone. This chain connects TRBV6-5 to TRBJ1-3; 7 nucleotides agree with TRBD1. This CDR3 comprises 13 residues. Germline V gene data show CDR1 as MNHEY and CDR2 as SVGAGI. J gave up 2 bases and V 6 bases, and 1 base lay outside the gene matches. CDR3 sequence: CASRDRAGNTIYF. CDR3 in DNA: TGTGCCAGCAGAGACAGGGCTGGAAACACCATATATTTT.

CDR3 sequence reads: CASSIAARLTNTEAFF. CDR3 DNA: TGTGCCAGTAGTATCGCCGCGAGGTTGACTAACACTGAAGCTTTCTTT. The chain is built from TRBV19 and TRBJ1-1, with no clear D. The V gene's germline CDR1 is LNHDA and CDR2 SQIVND (reference sequence). V dropped 3 bases and J dropped 2 bases, with 16 bases sitting between them. This CDR3 is 16 amino acids long.

V and J are TRBV27 and TRBJ1-5; 7 nucleotides agree with TRBD1. V was pared by 5 bases and J by 0 bases, with 4 bases of the junction left unmatched. This CDR3 comprises 15 residues. Germline V CDR1 and CDR2: MNHEY, SMNVEV (reference sequence). The CDR3 DNA follows: TGTGCCAGCAGTCCCGGGACAGATAGCAATCAGCCCCAGCATTTT. Translation: CASSPGTDSNQPQHF.

The V call is TRBV19, the J call TRBJ2-7, with 7 bases matching TRBD1. Germline assignment: CDR1 LNHDA and CDR2 SQIVND (reference sequence). This CDR3 is built from 14 residues. J lost 0 bases, V lost 8 bases, and 7 bases had no gene match. In nucleotides, the CDR3 is TGTGCCAGTTCTAAGGACAGGTACTCCTACGAGCAGTACTTC. Translation: CASSKDRYSYEQYF.

The chain combines TRBV5-4 with TRBJ2-1; no clear D. Germline V gene sequence: CDR1 SGHNT, CDR2 YYREEE (reference sequence). V lost 0 bases, J lost 8 bases, and 6 bases lay in between. The CDR3 sequence is 12 residues long. CDR3 sequence reads: CASSLVRDEQFF. In DNA form, the CDR3 reads TGTGCCAGCAGCTTGGTCCGGGATGAGCAGTTCTTC.

The chain is built from TRBV5-1 and TRBJ2-3; D is possibly TRBD1 (6 bases). This CDR3 contains 13 residues. Trimming shortened V by 4 bases and J by 3 bases, and 9 bases separated the two germline ends. Germline V gene sequence: CDR1 SGHRS, CDR2 YFSETQ. CDR3 region: CASSQGMTDTQYF. The CDR3 DNA is TGCGCCAGCAGCCAGGGGATGACAGATACGCAGTATTTT.

This chain joins TRBV10-1 and TRBJ2-2; tentatively, D is TRBD2 (6 bases). V lost 4 bases, J lost 4 bases, and 13 bases lay in between. Germline CDR1 reads WNHNN; CDR2 reads SYGVQD (reference sequence). The CDR3 spans 15 residues. The CDR3 sequence: CASSGPAGSTGELFF. For the CDR3, the DNA is TGCGCCAGCAGTGGGCCAGCCGGGAGCACCGGGGAGCTGTTTTTT.

The table lists this clone with a few counts. The chain links TRBV24-1 to TRBJ2-7; D is unresolved. CDR1 and CDR2 from the germline V gene are KGHDR and SFDVKD. The CDR3 runs 12 residues. Deletions cut 4 bases from V and 2 bases from J, with 5 bases between. CDR3 bases: TGTGCCACCAGTGAGTCCACCTACGAGCAGTACTTC. Protein sequence: CATSESTYEQYF.

V and J are TRBV27 and TRBJ2-1; 13 bases line up with TRBD2. Per the germline V gene, CDR1 is MNHEY and CDR2 is SMNVEV (reference sequence). This CDR3 has 16 residues. J was trimmed by 6 bases and V by 3 bases; bases with no gene match: 5. The CDR3 nucleotides read TGTGCCAGCAGTTTCCGGACTAGCGGGAGAGGCAATGAGCAGTTCTTC. Protein product: CASSFRTSGRGNEQFF.

The chain carries TRBV3-1 (or the pseudogene TRBV3-2) and TRBJ2-7, with D possibly being TRBD2 (5 bases). Germline V gene lookup returns CDR1 LGHDT and CDR2 YNNKEL (reference sequence). There are 16 residues in the CDR3. V lost 2 bases, J lost 5 bases, and 19 bases lay in between. CDR3 amino acids: CASSQYNRGIFHEQYF. The CDR3 nucleotides are TGTGCCAGCAGCCAATATAACCGAGGGATTTTCCACGAGCAGTACTTC.

This clone was seen once. The chain combines TRBV27 with TRBJ2-4; 13 bases are a match to TRBD2. The CDR3 runs to 16 residues. Germline CDR1 is MNHEY and CDR2 is SMNVEV (reference sequence). V gave up 5 bases and J gave up 8 bases; unmatched junction bases: 9. CDR3 sequence (DNA): TGTGCCAGCAGTCCAACTAGCGGGGGGGCCTTGGACATTCAGTACTTC. Encoded protein: CASSPTSGGALDIQYF.

The rearrangement joins TRBV21-1 to TRBJ2-1; the D call in the table, TRBD1, was not verified against the DNA. TRBV21-1 is designated a pseudogene. The CDR3 extends over 15 amino acids. CDR3 sequence: CASSSWDSSYNEQFF. For the CDR3, the DNA is TGTGCCAGCAGTTCGTGGGACAGCTCCTACAATGAGCAGTTCTTC.

The chain recombines TRBV2 with TRBJ2-2; D gene uncertain. The CDR3 is made up of 13 amino acids. Trimming shortened V by 7 bases and J by 5 bases, and 11 bases separated the two germline ends. Germline lookup yields CDR1 SNHLY and CDR2 FYNNEI. The CDR3 nucleotides read TGTGCCAGCACCCCTCGCAGAACCGGGGAGCTGTTTTTT. Its protein product is CASTPRRTGELFF.

The chain uses TRBV5-8 and TRBJ2-7; TRBD2 aligns across 14 bases. V lost 0 bases, J lost 2 bases, and 10 bases stayed unmatched. The CDR3 is 19 residues long. Per germline, CDR1 SGHTS and CDR2 YDEGEE. The CDR3 nucleotides are TGTGCCAGCAGCTTGGCCGGGACTAGCGGGAGCCCGACAGCCTACGAGCAGTACTTC. It codes for CASSLAGTSGSPTAYEQYF.

The genes are TRBV30 and TRBJ1-4; TRBD1 aligns across 8 bases. Per germline, CDR1 GTSNPN and CDR2 SVGIG (reference sequence). J lost 10 bases, V lost 4 bases, and 17 bases had no gene match. CDR3 size: 16 residues. CDR3 nucleotide sequence: TGTGCCTGGACCCACAGGGGGGACACAAGGGGTGCAAAACTGTTTTTT. It specifies CAWTHRGDTRGAKLFF. The whole variable domain, filled in from reference TRBV30 and TRBJ1-4, reads SQTIHQWPATLVQPVGSPLSLECTVEGTSNPNLYWYRQAAGRGLQLLFYSVGIGQISSEVPQNLSASRPQDRQFILSSKKLLLSDSGFYLCAWTHRGDTRGAKLFFGSGTQLSVL.

This clone was observed a handful of times. The chain uses TRBV3-1 (or the pseudogene TRBV3-2) and TRBJ1-1, with 7 bases aligning to TRBD1. In germline, CDR1 is LGHDT, CDR2 YNNKEL (reference sequence). The CDR3 is 13 amino acids. The J segment lost 8 bases and the V segment lost 3 bases, leaving 6 bases of the junction unmatched. The CDR3 reads CASSQEARGEAFF. CDR3 sequence (DNA): TGTGCCAGCAGCCAGGAGGCCAGGGGGGAAGCTTTCTTT.

The chain uses TRBV10-1 and TRBJ1-1; TRBD1 aligns across 7 bases. Germline V gene sequence: CDR1 WNHNN, CDR2 SYGVQD (reference sequence). The ends lost 4 bases at V and 5 bases at J; junction bases unmatched: 7. This CDR3 spans 14 amino acids. The CDR3 reads CASSGLTQGTEAFF. The CDR3 region has the DNA TGCGCCAGCAGTGGGCTGACACAGGGGACTGAAGCTTTCTTT.

The chain recombines TRBV19 with TRBJ1-2; D is possibly TRBD1 (5 bases). CDR3 size: 13 residues. Germline CDR1 reads LNHDA; CDR2 reads SQIVND (reference sequence). V was shortened by 4 bases and J by 6 bases, with 12 bases between the two germline ends. The CDR3 sequence: CASSNRQSNGYTF. CDR3 nucleotide sequence: TGTGCCAGTAGTAACAGACAGAGTAATGGCTACACCTTC.

J is TRBJ1-1 and V is TRBV7-8; tentative D call: TRBD1 (6 bases). The CDR3 totals 15 residues. Germline loops: CDR1 SGHVS, CDR2 FQNEAQ. The V and J ends lost 0 bases and 1 base respectively, with 9 bases between them. Here the CDR3 DNA reads TGTGCCAGCAGCTTAGCGACAGGACAGAACACTGAAGCTTTCTTT. Protein: CASSLATGQNTEAFF.

This chain connects TRBV6-4 to TRBJ2-1; D is ambiguous. The CDR3 has 16 amino acids. The germline CDR1 and CDR2 sequences are MRHNA and SNTAGT. Trimming removed 1 base at V and 0 bases at J, with 10 bases between. The CDR3 region has the DNA TGTGCCAGCAGTGACTTTGGCCTGAACTCCTACAATGAGCAGTTCTTC. Protein: CASSDFGLNSYNEQFF.

The rearrangement uses TRBV3-1 (or the pseudogene TRBV3-2) and TRBJ2-3, with 7 bases aligning to TRBD2. This CDR3 has 19 amino acids. Germline CDR1 LGHDT, CDR2 YNNKEL (reference sequence). J lost 0 bases, V lost 5 bases, and 17 bases had no gene match. CDR3 sequence: CASSSNDGSGPFSTDTQYF. In DNA, the CDR3 is TGTGCCAGCAGCTCAAATGATGGTAGCGGGCCCTTCAGCACAGATACGCAGTATTTT.